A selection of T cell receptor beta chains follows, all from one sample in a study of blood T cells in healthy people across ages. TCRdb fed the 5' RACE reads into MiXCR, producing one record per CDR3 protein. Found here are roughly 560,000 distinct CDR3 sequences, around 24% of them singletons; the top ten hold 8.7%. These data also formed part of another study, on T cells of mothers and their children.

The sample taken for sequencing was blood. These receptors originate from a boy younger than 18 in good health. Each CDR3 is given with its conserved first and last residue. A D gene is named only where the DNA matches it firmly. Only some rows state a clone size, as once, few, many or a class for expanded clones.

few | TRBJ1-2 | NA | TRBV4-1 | TGCGCCAGCAGCCAAGATAGCTCCAGCAACTTGCATTATGGCTACACCTTC | CASSQDSSSNLHYGYTF
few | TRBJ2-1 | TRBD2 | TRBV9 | TGTGCCAGCAGCGTAGCGGTAACTAGCGGGAGTGAGCAGTTCTTC | CASSVAVTSGSEQFF
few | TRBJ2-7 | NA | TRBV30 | TGTGCCTGGAGTACGCCCGATCTTCCCCCCCGCACTGACGAGCAGTACTTC | CAWSTPDLPPRTDEQYF
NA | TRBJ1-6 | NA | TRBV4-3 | TGCGCCAGCAGCCAAGATATTGGCGACTCACCCCTCCACTTT | CASSQDIGDSPLHF
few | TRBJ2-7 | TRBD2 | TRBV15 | TGTGCCACAGGGAGGGACTCCTACGAGCAGTACTTC | CATGRDSYEQYF
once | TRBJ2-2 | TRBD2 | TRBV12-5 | TGTGCTAGTGGCCTTTCCATCATGGCGGGAGGGCCCAACGGGCACACCGGGGAGCTGTTTTTT | CASGLSIMAGGPNGHTGELFF
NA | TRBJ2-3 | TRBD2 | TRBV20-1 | TGCAGTGCTAGTCGGTCGGGGGGGGCCACAGATACGCAGTATTTT | CSASRSGGATDTQYF
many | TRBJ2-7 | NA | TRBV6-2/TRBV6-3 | TGTGCCAGCAGACCGGGGACACCGTCCTACGAGCAGTACTTC | CASRPGTPSYEQYF
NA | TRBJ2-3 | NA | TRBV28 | TGTGCCAGCAGTTGGGGCAAAGATACGCAGTATTTT | CASSWGKDTQYF
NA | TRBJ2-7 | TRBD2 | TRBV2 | TGTGCCAGCATCGACACTAGCGGGCGGTCCTACGAGCAGTACTTC | CASIDTSGRSYEQYF
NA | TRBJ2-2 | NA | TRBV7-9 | TGTGCCAGCAGCGAGCTCTGGGGGCGAAGCAACACCGGGGAGCTGTTTTTT | CASSELWGRSNTGELFF
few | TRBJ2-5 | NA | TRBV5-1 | TGCGCCAGCACCCAACGTTGGGTAGCTGGTATGAAGACCCAGTACTTC | CASTQRWVAGMKTQYF
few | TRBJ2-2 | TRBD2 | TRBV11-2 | TGTGCCAGCAGCTTAGATCGCCTAGCGGGGGGGCTAAAGGGCGGGGAGCTGTTTTTT | CASSLDRLAGGLKGGELFF
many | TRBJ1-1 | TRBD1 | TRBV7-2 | TGTGCCAGCAGCTTAGGACAGGGTTTCACTGAAGCTTTCTTT | CASSLGQGFTEAFF
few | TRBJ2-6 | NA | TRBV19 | TGTGCCAGTACCGCGAGAGGGGCCAACGTCCTGACTTTC | CASTARGANVLTF
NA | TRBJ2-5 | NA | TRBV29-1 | TGCAGCGTTGAAGTATCGATTAACAGCGGTCAAGAGACCCAGTACTTC | CSVEVSINSGQETQYF
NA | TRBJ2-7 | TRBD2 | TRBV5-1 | TGCGCCAGCAGCTTGCGTTTTGGACTAGCGTACGAGCAGTACTTC | CASSLRFGLAYEQYF
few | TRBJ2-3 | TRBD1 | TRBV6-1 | TGTGCCAGCACCCAGAAGACAGGGGAGGCAGATACGCAGTATTTT | CASTQKTGEADTQYF
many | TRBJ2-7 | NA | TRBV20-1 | TGCAGTGCTAGAGGGACGACAGCTTCCTACGAGCAGTACTTC | CSARGTTASYEQYF
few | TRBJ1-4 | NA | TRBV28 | TGTGCCAGCACCCACTTCATTAATGAAAAACTGTTTTTT | CASTHFINEKLFF
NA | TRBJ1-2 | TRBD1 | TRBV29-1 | TGCAGCGTTGAACCAGGGGGCTCTGGCTACACCTTC | CSVEPGGSGYTF
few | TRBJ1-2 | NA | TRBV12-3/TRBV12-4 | TGTGCCAGCACCCCTGACAGGACATATGGCTACACCTTC | CASTPDRTYGYTF
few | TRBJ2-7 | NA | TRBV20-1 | TGCAGTGCTAGAGCAGGGTTTTTTTACGAGCAGTACTTC | CSARAGFFYEQYF
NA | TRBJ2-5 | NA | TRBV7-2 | TGTGCCAGCAGCTTAAGCCCCCAGATCGACAGAAGCCAAGAGACCCAGTACTTC | CASSLSPQIDRSQETQYF
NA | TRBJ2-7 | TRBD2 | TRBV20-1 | TGCAGTGCTAGAGATCCTGGACTAGCGGGAGACGAGCAGTACTTC | CSARDPGLAGDEQYF
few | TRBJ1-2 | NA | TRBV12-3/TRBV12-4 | TGTGCCAGCAGTTCGCAGGGGTCCGTGTCGGCTAACTATGGCTACACCTTC | CASSSQGSVSANYGYTF
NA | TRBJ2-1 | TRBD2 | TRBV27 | TGTGCCAGCAGTGCGAACGGACTAGCCGTCGAGGAGGAGCAGTTCTTC | CASSANGLAVEEEQFF
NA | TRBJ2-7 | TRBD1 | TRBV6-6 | TGTGCCAGCAGGAAAGGGACAGGGAGGGACGAGCAGTACTTC | CASRKGTGRDEQYF
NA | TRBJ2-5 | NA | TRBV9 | TGTGCCAGCAGCTCCCCCTCCGGCGGGGCTGAGCAGTACTTC | CASSSPSGGAEQYF
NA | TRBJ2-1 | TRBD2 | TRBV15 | TGTGCCACCAGGCCGTTCGGCGGGAGTGGATACAATGAGCAGTTCTTC | CATRPFGGSGYNEQFF
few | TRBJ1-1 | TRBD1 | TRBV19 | TGTGCCAGCAGGGGGCCTGAAGCTTTCTTT | CASRGPEAFF
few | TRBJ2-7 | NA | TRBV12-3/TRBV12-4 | TGTGCCAGCAGTGTAAGGGAGGTTGCATACGAGCAGTACTTC | CASSVREVAYEQYF
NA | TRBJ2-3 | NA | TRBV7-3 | TGTGCCAGCAGCTTAGGGGTGCCAGATACGCAGTATTTT | CASSLGVPDTQYF
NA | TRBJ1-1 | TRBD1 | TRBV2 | TGTGCCAGCAGTGGTTTGCAGGGGGCAAACACTGAAGCTTTCTTT | CASSGLQGANTEAFF
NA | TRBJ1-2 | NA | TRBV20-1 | TGCAGTGCTCCGAAAAAATTGACGTCAGGCTACACCTTC | CSAPKKLTSGYTF
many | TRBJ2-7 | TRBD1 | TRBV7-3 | TGTGCCAGCAGCTTAGGGACAGGGCTCGAGCAGTACTTC | CASSLGTGLEQYF
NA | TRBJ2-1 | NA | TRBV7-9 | TGTGCCAGCAGCTTAGAGACTTTTGGCAGGGGATCCTACAATGAGCAGTTCTTC | CASSLETFGRGSYNEQFF
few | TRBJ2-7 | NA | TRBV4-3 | TGCGCCAGCAGCCAAGAGGTCCAACCCTCCTACGAGCAGTACTTC | CASSQEVQPSYEQYF
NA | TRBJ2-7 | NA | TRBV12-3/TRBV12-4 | TGTGCCAGCAGCCGCCGGGTGGGGGACTACGAGCAGTACTTC | CASSRRVGDYEQYF
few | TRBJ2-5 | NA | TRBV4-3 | TGCGCCAGCAGGCTTCAATACAGGGACCAGTACTTC | CASRLQYRDQYF
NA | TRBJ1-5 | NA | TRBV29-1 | TGCAGCGTTGTTCCTCTCGACATCAATCAGCCCCAGCATTTT | CSVVPLDINQPQHF
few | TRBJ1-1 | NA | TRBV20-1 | TGCAGTGCCGCTTACCCTGAAGCTTTCTTT | CSAAYPEAFF
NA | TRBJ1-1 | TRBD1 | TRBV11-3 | TGTGCCAGCAGCTTAGAAGGGACAGGGGTGACTGAAGCTTTCTTT | CASSLEGTGVTEAFF
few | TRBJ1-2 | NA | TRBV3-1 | TGTGCCAGCAGGTCGGGGGCGCATGGCTACACCTTC | CASRSGAHGYTF
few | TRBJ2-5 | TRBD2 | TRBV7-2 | TGTGCCAGCAGCCGAGCGGGATCAGAGACCCAGTACTTC | CASSRAGSETQYF
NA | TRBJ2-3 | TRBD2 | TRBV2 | TGTGCCAGTAAACTAGCGGGGGCCCCAGGGGCCCAGTATTTT | CASKLAGAPGAQYF
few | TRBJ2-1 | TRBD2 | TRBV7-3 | TGTGCCAGCAGCACCGGGCGGGGGGGGACCTACAATGAGCAGTTCTTC | CASSTGRGGTYNEQFF
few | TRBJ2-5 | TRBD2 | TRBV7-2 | TGTGCCAGCAGCCCGCGGGGGGTCAAAGAGACCCAGTACTTC | CASSPRGVKETQYF
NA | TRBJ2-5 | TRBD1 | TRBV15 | TGTGCCACCACCCAAAGTGACAGGGGCAAAGAGACCCAGTACTTC | CATTQSDRGKETQYF
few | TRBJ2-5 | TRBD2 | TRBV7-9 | TGTGCCAGCAGCTTAGCGCTAACTAGCGTGGAGACCCAGTACTTC | CASSLALTSVETQYF
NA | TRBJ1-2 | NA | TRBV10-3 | TGTGCCATCAGTGAGTGGCAGAACTCTAACTATGGCTACACCTTC | CAISEWQNSNYGYTF
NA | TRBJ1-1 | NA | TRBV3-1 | TGTGCCAGCAGCCAAGGTTCGGGGGGCATCACTGAAGCTTTCTTT | CASSQGSGGITEAFF
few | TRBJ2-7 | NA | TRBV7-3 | TGTGCCAGCAGACTCGGACCAGGCTACGAGCAGTACTTC | CASRLGPGYEQYF
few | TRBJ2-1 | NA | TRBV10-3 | TGTGCCATCAGTGAGGAAGGGAGCAATGAGCAGTTCTTC | CAISEEGSNEQFF